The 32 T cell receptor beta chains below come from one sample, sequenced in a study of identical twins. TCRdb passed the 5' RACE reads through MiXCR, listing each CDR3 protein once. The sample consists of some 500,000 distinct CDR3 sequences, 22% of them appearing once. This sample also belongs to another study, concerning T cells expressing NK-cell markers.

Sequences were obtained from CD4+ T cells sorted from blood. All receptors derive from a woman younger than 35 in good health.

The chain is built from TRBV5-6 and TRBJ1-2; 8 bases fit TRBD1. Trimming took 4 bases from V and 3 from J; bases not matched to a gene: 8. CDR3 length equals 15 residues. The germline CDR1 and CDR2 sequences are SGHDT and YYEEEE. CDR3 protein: CASSPVGTGHYGYTF. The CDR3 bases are TGTGCCAGCAGCCCCGTGGGGACAGGACACTATGGCTACACCTTC.

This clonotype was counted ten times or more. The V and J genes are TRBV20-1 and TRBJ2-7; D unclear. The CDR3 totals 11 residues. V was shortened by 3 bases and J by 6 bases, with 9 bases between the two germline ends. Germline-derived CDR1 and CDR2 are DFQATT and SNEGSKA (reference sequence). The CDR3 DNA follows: TGCAGTGCTAGGGTGTATGGCGAGCAGTACTTC. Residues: CSARVYGEQYF.

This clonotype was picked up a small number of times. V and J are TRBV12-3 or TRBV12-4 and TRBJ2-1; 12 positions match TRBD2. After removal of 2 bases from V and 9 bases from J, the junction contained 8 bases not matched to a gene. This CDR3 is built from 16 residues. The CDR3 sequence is CASSLSSSGGAVEQFF. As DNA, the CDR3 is TGTGCCAGCAGTTTATCGTCTAGCGGGGGGGCGGTTGAGCAGTTCTTC.

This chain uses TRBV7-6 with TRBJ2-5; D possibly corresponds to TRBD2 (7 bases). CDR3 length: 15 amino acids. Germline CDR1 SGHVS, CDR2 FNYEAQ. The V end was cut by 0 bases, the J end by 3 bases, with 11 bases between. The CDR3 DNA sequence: TGTGCCAGCAGCTTAGCGGGGGGGCAGAAAGAGACCCAGTACTTC. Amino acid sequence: CASSLAGGQKETQYF.

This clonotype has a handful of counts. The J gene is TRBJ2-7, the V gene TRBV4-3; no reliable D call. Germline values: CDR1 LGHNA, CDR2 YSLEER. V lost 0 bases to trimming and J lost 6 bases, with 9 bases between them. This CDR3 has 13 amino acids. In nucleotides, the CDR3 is TGCGCCAGCAGCCAAGAGAGCGCAGGCGAGCAGTACTTC. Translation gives CASSQESAGEQYF.

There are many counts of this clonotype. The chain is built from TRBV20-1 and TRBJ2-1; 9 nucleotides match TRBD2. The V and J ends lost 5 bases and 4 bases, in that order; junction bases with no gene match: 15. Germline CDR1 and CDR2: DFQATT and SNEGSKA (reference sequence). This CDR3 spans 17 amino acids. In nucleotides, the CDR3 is TGCAGTGCTCCCAGGGATAGCGGGAGAAGTTGGTACAATGAGCAGTTCTTC. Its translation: CSAPRDSGRSWYNEQFF.

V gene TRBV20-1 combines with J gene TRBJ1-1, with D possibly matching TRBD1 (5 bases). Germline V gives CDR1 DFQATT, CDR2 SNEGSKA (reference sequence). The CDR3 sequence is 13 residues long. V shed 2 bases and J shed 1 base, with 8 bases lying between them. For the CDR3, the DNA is TGCAGTGCTAGACAGGACACGAACACTGAAGCTTTCTTT. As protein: CSARQDTNTEAFF.

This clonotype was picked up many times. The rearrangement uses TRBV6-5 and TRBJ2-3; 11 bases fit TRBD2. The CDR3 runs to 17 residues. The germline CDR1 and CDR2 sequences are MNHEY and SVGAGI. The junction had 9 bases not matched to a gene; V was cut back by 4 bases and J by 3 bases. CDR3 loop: CASSWPLAGGDTDTQYF. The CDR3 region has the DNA TGTGCCAGCAGTTGGCCGTTAGCGGGAGGGGATACAGATACGCAGTATTTT.

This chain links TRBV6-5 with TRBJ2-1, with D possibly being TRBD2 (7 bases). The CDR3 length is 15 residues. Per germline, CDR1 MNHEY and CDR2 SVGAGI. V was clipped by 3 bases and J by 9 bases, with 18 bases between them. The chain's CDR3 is CASSYRGGTFGEQFF. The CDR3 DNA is TGTGCCAGCAGTTATAGGGGGGGAACCTTCGGTGAGCAGTTCTTC.

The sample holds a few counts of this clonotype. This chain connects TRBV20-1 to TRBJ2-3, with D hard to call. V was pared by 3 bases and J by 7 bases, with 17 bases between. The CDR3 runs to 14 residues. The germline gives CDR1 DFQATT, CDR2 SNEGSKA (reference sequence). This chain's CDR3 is CSASGPERGNTQYF. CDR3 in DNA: TGCAGTGCTAGTGGCCCCGAAAGAGGAAATACGCAGTATTTT.

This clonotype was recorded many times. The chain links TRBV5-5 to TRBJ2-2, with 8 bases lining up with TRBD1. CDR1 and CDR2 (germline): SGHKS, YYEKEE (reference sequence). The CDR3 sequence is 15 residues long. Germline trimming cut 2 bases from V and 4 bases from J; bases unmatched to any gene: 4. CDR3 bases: TGTGCCAGCAGCTTCGGACAGGGTGGCACCGGGGAGCTGTTTTTT. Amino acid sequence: CASSFGQGGTGELFF.

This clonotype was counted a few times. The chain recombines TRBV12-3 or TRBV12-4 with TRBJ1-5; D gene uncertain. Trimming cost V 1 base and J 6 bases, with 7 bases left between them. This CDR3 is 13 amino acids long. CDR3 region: CASSLGRVQPQHF. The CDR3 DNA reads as TGTGCCAGCAGTTTAGGTAGGGTTCAGCCCCAGCATTTT.

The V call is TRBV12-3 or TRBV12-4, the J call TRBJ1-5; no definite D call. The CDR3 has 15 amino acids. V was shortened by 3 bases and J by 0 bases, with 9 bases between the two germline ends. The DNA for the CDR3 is TGTGCCAGCAGTTTTTTTGCACATAGCAATCAGCCCCAGCATTTT. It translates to CASSFFAHSNQPQHF.

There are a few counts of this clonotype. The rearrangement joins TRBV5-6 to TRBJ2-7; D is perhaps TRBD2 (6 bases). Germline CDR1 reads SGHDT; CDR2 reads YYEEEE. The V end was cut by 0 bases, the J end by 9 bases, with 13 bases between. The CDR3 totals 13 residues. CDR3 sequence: CASSLESWRGQYF. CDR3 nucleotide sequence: TGTGCCAGCAGCTTGGAGAGTTGGAGGGGGCAGTACTTC.

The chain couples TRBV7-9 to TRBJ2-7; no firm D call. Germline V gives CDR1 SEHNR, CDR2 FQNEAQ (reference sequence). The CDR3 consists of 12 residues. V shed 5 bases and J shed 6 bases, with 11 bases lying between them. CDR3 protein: CASSHSQGEQYF. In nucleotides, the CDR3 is TGTGCCAGCAGCCATTCCCAAGGCGAGCAGTACTTC.

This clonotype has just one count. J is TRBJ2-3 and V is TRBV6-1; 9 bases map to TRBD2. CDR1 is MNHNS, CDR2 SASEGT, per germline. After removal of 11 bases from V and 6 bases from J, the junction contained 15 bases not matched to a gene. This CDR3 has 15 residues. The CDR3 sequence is CAEADGGRAGDTQYF. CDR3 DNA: TGTGCCGAGGCCGATGGCGGGAGGGCCGGGGATACGCAGTATTTT.

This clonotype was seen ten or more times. In nucleotides, the CDR3 is TGCAGTGCTAAGGGGAACACCGGGGAGCTGTTTTTT. Translating it yields CSAKGNTGELFF. The rearrangement uses TRBV20-1 and TRBJ2-2, with D hard to call. CDR3 size: 12 residues. With 4 bases removed from V and 1 base from J, the gap between germline ends came to 4 bases. CDR1 is DFQATT and CDR2 is SNEGSKA in the germline V gene (reference sequence).

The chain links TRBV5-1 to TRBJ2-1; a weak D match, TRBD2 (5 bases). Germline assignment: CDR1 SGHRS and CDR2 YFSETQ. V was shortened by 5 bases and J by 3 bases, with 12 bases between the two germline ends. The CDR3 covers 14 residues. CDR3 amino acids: CASSRTSYYNEQFF. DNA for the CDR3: TGCGCCAGCAGTCGTACTAGTTACTACAATGAGCAGTTCTTC.

The CDR3 loop is CASSPPLTGTEQYF. CDR3 nucleotide sequence: TGCGCCAGCAGCCCCCCGTTGACAGGGACGGAGCAGTACTTC. The chain combines TRBV5-1 with TRBJ2-7; 7 bases align to TRBD1. CDR1 and CDR2 from the germline V gene are SGHRS and YFSETQ. The CDR3 runs 14 residues. The ends lost 4 bases at V and 7 bases at J; junction bases unmatched: 11. The whole variable domain, remainder taken from reference TRBV5-1 and TRBJ2-7, is KAGVTQTPRYLIKTRGQQVTLSCSPISGHRSVSWYQQTPGQGLQFLFEYFSETQRNKGNFPGRFSGRQFSNSRSEMNVSTLELGDSALYLCASSPPLTGTEQYFGPGTRLTVT.

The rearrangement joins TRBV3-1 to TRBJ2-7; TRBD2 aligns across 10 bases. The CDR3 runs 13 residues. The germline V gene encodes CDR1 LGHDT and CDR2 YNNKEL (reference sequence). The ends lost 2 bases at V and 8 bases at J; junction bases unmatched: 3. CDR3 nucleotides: TGTGCCAGCAGCCAACTAGCGGGAGTACAGCAGTACTTC. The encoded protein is CASSQLAGVQQYF.

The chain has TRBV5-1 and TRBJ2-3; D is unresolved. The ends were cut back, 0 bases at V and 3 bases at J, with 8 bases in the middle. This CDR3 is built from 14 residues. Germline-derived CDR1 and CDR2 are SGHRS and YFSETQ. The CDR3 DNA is TGCGCCAGCAGCTTGGTACTGCGAACAGATACGCAGTATTTT. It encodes CASSLVLRTDTQYF.

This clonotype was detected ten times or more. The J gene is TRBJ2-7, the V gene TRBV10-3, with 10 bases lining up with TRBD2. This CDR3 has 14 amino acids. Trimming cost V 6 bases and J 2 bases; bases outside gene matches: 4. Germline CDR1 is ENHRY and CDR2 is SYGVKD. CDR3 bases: TGTGCCATCAGAGAGCGGGAGGGCCCCTACGAGCAGTACTTC. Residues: CAIREREGPYEQYF.

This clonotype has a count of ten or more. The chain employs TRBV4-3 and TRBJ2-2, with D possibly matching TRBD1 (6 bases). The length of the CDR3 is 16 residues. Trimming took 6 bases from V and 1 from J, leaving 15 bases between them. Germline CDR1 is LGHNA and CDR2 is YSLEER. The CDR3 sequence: CASRKVQGQNTGELFF. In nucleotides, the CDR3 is TGCGCCAGCAGAAAAGTCCAGGGGCAGAACACCGGGGAGCTGTTTTTT.

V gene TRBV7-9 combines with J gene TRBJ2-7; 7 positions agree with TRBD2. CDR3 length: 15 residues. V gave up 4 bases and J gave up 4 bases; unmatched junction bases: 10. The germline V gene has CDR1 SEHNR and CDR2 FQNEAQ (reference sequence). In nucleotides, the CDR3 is TGTGCCAGCAGCTGGGGTAGCGGGTCCAGTTACGAGCAGTACTTC. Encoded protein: CASSWGSGSSYEQYF. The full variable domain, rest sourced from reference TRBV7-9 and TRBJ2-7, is DTGVSQNPRHKITKRGQNVTFRCDPISEHNRLYWYRQTLGQGPEFLTYFQNEAQLEKSRLLSDRFSAERPKGSFSTLEIQRTEQGDSAMYLCASSWGSGSSYEQYFGPGTRLTVT.

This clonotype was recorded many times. The CDR3 region is CSAARVPRDNEQFF. The DNA for the CDR3 is TGCAGTGCTGCGCGGGTACCCAGGGACAATGAGCAGTTCTTC. The genes are TRBV20-1 and TRBJ2-1; TRBD1 or TRBD2 may be the D gene (5 bases each). V lost 5 bases and J 5 bases, leaving 16 bases between the germline ends. This CDR3 spans 14 amino acids. Germline assignment: CDR1 DFQATT and CDR2 SNEGSKA (reference sequence).

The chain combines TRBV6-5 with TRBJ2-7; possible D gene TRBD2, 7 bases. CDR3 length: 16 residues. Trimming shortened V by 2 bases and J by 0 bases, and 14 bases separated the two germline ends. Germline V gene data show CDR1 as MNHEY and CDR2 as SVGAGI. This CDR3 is CASSYGAGASSYEQYF. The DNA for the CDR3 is TGTGCCAGCAGTTACGGGGCGGGGGCGTCCTCCTACGAGCAGTACTTC.

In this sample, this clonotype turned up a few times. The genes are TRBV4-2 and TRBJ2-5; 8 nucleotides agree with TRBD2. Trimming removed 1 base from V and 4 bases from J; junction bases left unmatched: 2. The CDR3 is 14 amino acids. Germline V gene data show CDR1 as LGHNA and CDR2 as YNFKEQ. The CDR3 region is CASSQGSGGETQYF. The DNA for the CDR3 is TGTGCCAGCAGCCAAGGCAGCGGGGGAGAGACCCAGTACTTC.

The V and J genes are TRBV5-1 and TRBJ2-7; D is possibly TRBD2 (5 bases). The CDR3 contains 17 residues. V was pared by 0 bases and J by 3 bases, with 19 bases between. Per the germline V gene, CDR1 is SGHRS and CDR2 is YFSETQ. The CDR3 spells CASSLAWSAGGLYEQYF. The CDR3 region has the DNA TGCGCCAGCAGCTTGGCCTGGTCGGCCGGAGGTCTCTACGAGCAGTACTTC.

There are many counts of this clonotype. This chain's CDR3 is CASSLGSSNNEQFF. The CDR3 bases are TGTGCCAGCAGCTTAGGGTCTAGCAACAATGAGCAGTTCTTC. The chain is built from TRBV7-2 and TRBJ2-1; perhaps TRBD2 as D (5 bases). Deletions cut 1 base from V and 5 bases from J, with 9 bases between. There are 14 residues in the CDR3. Germline loops: CDR1 SGHTA, CDR2 FQGNSA.

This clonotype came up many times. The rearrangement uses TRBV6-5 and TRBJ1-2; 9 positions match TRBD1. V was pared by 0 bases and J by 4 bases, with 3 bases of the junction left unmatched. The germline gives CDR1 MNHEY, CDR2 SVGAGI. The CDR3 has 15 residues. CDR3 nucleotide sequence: TGTGCCAGCAGTTACTCGGACAGGGGCGTCTATGGCTACACCTTC. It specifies CASSYSDRGVYGYTF.

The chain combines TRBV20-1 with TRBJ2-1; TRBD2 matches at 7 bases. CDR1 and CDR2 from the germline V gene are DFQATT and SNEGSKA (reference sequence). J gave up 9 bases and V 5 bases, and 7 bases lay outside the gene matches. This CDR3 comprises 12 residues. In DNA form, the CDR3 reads TGCAGTGCTCAAAGGACTAGTGGTGAGCAGTTCTTC. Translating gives CSAQRTSGEQFF.

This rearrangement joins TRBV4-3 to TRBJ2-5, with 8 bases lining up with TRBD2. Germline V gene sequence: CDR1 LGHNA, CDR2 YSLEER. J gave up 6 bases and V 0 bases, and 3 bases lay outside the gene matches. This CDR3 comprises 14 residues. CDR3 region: CASSQDGSGKTQYF. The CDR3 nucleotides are TGCGCCAGCAGCCAAGATGGTAGCGGGAAGACCCAGTACTTC.